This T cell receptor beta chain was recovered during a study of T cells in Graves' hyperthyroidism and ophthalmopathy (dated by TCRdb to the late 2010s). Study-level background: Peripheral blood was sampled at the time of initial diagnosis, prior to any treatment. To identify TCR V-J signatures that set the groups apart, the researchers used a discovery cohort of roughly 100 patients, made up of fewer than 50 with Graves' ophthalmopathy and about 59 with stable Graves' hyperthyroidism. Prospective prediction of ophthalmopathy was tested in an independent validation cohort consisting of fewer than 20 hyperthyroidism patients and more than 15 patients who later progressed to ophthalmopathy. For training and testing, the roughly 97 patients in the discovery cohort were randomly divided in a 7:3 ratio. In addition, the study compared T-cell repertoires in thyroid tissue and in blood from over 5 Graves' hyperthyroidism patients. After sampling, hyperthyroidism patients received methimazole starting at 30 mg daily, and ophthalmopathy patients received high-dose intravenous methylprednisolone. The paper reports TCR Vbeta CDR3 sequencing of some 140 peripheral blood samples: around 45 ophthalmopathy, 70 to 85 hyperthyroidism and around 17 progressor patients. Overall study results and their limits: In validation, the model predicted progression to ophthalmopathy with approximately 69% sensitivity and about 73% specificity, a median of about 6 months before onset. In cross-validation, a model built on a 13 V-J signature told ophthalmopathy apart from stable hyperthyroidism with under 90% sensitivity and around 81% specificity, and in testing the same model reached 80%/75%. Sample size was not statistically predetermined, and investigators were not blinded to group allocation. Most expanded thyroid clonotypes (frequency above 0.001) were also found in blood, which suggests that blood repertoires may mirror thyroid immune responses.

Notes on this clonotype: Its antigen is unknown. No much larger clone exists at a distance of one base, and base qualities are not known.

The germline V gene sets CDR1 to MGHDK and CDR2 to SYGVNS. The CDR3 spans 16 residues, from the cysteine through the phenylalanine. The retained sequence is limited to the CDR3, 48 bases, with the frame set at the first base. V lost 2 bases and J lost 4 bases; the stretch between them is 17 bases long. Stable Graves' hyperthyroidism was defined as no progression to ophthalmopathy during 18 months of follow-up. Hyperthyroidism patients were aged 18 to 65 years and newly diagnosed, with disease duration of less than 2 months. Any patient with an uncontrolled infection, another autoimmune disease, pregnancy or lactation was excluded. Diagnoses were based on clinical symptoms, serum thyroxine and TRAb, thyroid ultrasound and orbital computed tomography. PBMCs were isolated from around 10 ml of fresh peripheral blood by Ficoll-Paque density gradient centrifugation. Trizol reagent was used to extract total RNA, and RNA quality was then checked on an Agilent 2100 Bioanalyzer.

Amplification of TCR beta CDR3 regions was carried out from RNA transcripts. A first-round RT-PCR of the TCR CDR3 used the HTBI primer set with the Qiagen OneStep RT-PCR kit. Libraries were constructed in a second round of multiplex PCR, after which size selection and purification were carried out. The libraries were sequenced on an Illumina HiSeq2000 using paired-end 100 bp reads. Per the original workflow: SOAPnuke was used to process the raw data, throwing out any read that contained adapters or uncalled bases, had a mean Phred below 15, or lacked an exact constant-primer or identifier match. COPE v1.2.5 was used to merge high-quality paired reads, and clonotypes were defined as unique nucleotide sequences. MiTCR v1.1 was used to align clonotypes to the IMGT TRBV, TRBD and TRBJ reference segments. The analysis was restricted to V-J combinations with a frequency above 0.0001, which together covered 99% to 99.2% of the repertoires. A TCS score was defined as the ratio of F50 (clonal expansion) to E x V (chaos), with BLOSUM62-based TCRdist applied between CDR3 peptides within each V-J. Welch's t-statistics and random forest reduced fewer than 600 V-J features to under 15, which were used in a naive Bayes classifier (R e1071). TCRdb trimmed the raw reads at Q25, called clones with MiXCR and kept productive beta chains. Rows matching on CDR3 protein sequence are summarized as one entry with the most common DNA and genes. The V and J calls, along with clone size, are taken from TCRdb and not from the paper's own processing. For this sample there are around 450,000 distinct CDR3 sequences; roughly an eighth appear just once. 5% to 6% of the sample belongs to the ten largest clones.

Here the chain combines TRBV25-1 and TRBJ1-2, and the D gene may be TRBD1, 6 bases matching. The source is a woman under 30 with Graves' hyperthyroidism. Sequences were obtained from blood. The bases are TGTGCCAGCAGTGAACCCGGCCGGACGACAGGCTATGGCTACACCTTC. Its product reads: CASSEPGRTTGYGYTF.